The 17 T cell receptor beta chains reported below all come from one sample, sequenced in a study of cytomegalovirus exposure and HLA in healthy donors. Primers for the PCR totalled 60 Vbeta and 13 Jbeta. Some clones are missing from TCRdb's copy, which holds only in-frame ones; the method was immunoSEQ multiplex PCR. The table lists 150,000 to 200,000 clones, 60% to 80% of them singletons. Input material: PBMCs. These TCRs come from a woman between 40 and 55 years old in good health and CMV-seronegative.

V usage is TRBV7-8 and J usage is TRBJ2-1; D is unclear. Per germline, CDR1 SGHVS and CDR2 FQNEAQ. V lost 5 bases to trimming and J lost 7 bases, with 18 bases between them. CDR3 length equals 15 residues. The CDR3 coding sequence is TGTGCCAGCAGCACCCGTACGGGTGCCCGAAATGAGCAGTTCTTC. The encoded protein is CASSTRTGARNEQFF.

This clone appeared once. The chain recombines TRBV9 with TRBJ1-2; D is unresolved. This CDR3 has 15 residues. Germline CDR1 reads SGDLS; CDR2 reads YYNGEE. Trimming took off 2 bases at V and 2 bases at J, with 13 bases between the two ends. The CDR3 spells CASSVEVGGNYGYTF. The CDR3 bases are TGTGCCAGCAGCGTTGAGGTGGGCGGGAACTATGGCTACACCTTC.

With respect to this clone: One end of the junction does not line up with germline, which may come from a read error. In the same sample, other DNA sequences code for this CDR3. The V call is TRBV6-5, the J call TRBJ1-2; 7 bases are a match to TRBD1. The CDR3 has 15 residues. Germline V CDR1 and CDR2: MNHEY, SVGAGI. The CDR3 spells CASSYSNNRGGGYTF. CDR3 nucleotide sequence: TGTGCCAGCAGTTACTCAAACAACAGGGGTGGAGGCTACACCTTT.

V is TRBV11-3 and J is TRBJ2-1, with D possibly matching TRBD2 (7 bases). The CDR3 is made up of 12 amino acids. In germline, CDR1 is SGHNT, CDR2 YENEEA. Trimming cost V 6 bases and J 9 bases, with 12 bases left between them. The CDR3 here is CASSLGGGEQFF. The DNA of the CDR3 is TGTGCCAGCAGTCTAGGGGGGGGTGAGCAGTTCTTC.

This chain uses TRBV7-2 with TRBJ2-7, with 10 bases matching TRBD1. The CDR3 totals 15 residues. Looked up from germline, CDR1 is SGHTA and CDR2 is FQGNSA. J lost 1 base, V lost 8 bases, and 8 bases had no gene match. CDR3 in amino acids: CASAPGQGLSYEQYF. The CDR3 nucleotides are TGTGCCAGCGCCCCGGGACAGGGGCTATCCTACGAGCAGTACTTC.

The chain is built from TRBV7-9 and TRBJ1-2; D unresolved. This CDR3 region has 12 residues. The V end lost 1 base, the J end lost 4 bases, and 4 bases lay between the germline ends. Germline V gene data show CDR1 as SEHNR and CDR2 as FQNEAQ (reference sequence). Written as DNA, the CDR3 is TGTGCCAGCAGCTTAGAGAGCTATGGCTACACCTTC. Translating it yields CASSLESYGYTF.

CDR3 coding DNA: TGTGCCACCAGCAGAGATCCAGGGGCCTACGAGCAGTACTTC. Translating gives CATSRDPGAYEQYF. This chain uses TRBV15 with TRBJ2-7, with a possible D match to TRBD1 (6 bases). This CDR3 is built from 14 residues. The germline V and J ends were trimmed by 0 bases and 2 bases, with 8 bases remaining between them. CDR1 and CDR2 from the germline V gene are LNHNV and YYDKDF (reference sequence). Complete variable domain (other parts from reference TRBV15 and TRBJ2-7): DAMVIQNPRYQVTQFGKPVTLSCSQTLNHNVMYWYQQKSSQAPKLLFHYYDKDFNNEADTPDNFQSRRPNTSFCFLDIRSPGLGDTAMYLCATSRDPGAYEQYFGPGTRLTVT.

The gene calls are TRBV19 and TRBJ1-3; 9 positions agree with TRBD1. In germline, CDR1 is LNHDA, CDR2 SQIVND (reference sequence). The CDR3 spans 16 residues. The V and J ends lost 6 bases and 2 bases, in that order; junction bases with no gene match: 8. DNA of the CDR3: TGTGCCAGTAGCTCCAACAGGGGGCTAACTGGAAACACCATATATTTT. Translation gives CASSSNRGLTGNTIYF.

V and J are TRBV5-4 and TRBJ2-3; 10 nucleotides agree with TRBD2. Germline trimming cut 1 base from V and 1 base from J; bases unmatched to any gene: 3. Germline assignment: CDR1 SGHNT and CDR2 YYREEE (reference sequence). The CDR3 runs 16 residues. CDR3 sequence reads: CASSLSLAGGTDTQYF. The DNA for the CDR3 is TGTGCCAGCAGCTTGAGCCTAGCGGGAGGCACAGATACGCAGTATTTT.

The V gene is TRBV28, the J gene TRBJ2-3, with 8 bases lining up with TRBD2. Germline V lookup: CDR1 MDHEN, CDR2 SYDVKM. The CDR3 is 14 amino acids. The V segment lost 4 bases and the J segment 4 bases; nucleotides outside the gene matches: 4. CDR3 nucleotides: TGTGCCAGCAGTTACGGGGGGGTGGCAGATACGCAGTATTTT. This sequence encodes CASSYGGVADTQYF.

The gene calls are TRBV30 and TRBJ2-1, with D possibly matching TRBD2 (5 bases). The CDR3 spans 19 residues. V was clipped by 3 bases and J by 8 bases, with 32 bases between them. Germline values: CDR1 GTSNPN, CDR2 SVGIG (reference sequence). The CDR3 region has the DNA TGTGCCTGGAGGCAAACTCCGGACGGGAAGGGATTTTGTGAACATGAGCAGTTCTTC. Amino acid sequence: CAWRQTPDGKGFCEHEQFF.

The table lists this clone with a count of one. V and J are TRBV10-3 and TRBJ1-5, with 9 bases identical to TRBD1. The CDR3 has 14 residues. V was pared by 5 bases and J by 5 bases, with 4 bases of the junction left unmatched. Germline assignment: CDR1 ENHRY and CDR2 SYGVKD. This CDR3 is CAISLTGGDQPQHF. The CDR3 DNA reads as TGTGCCATCAGTTTAACAGGGGGCGATCAGCCCCAGCATTTT.

This clone was recorded a few times. V and J are TRBV28 and TRBJ2-3, with a tentative D call TRBD1 (6 bases). The CDR3 sequence is 15 residues long. Germline V gene data show CDR1 as MDHEN and CDR2 as SYDVKM. Trimming removed 3 bases at V and 5 bases at J, with 15 bases between. As DNA, the CDR3 is TGTGCCAGCAGTTTGGGGACACGACCAGTAGATACGCAGTATTTT. Protein product: CASSLGTRPVDTQYF.

The genes are TRBV28 and TRBJ2-2, with 9 bases that match TRBD1. J lost 7 bases, V lost 6 bases, and 9 bases had no gene match. This CDR3 has 15 amino acids. Germline-derived CDR1 and CDR2 are MDHEN and SYDVKM. The DNA for the CDR3 is TGTGCCAGCAGCTGGACAGGGGCGAACCTCGGGGAGCTGTTTTTT. Amino acid sequence: CASSWTGANLGELFF.

The V and J genes are TRBV10-3 and TRBJ1-6, with TRBD1 matching over 9 bases. Trimming cost V 11 bases and J 7 bases; bases outside gene matches: 9. The CDR3 contains 14 residues. Germline loops: CDR1 ENHRY, CDR2 SYGVKD. CDR3 bases: TGTGCCGCAGGGAGGACAGGGGAAAATTCACCCCTCCACTTT. This translates into CAAGRTGENSPLHF.

The gene calls are TRBV4-3 and TRBJ2-6, with D possibly matching TRBD1 (5 bases). V was trimmed by 3 bases and J by 0 bases, leaving 21 bases between them. The germline gives CDR1 LGHNA, CDR2 YSLEER. The CDR3 is 20 amino acids. The CDR3 nucleotides read TGCGCCAGCAGCCAGGGATCTCAGGAACAGGCCTTCTCTGGGGCCAACGTCCTGACTTTC. Translated: CASSQGSQEQAFSGANVLTF.

V gene TRBV6-5 combines with J gene TRBJ2-1; D is uncertain. Trimming left V 2 bases short and J 9 bases short, with 11 bases between. This CDR3 contains 13 residues. Germline V CDR1 and CDR2: MNHEY, SVGAGI. The CDR3 region is CASSYANPREQFF. The CDR3 coding sequence is TGTGCCAGCAGTTACGCTAACCCCCGTGAGCAGTTCTTC.